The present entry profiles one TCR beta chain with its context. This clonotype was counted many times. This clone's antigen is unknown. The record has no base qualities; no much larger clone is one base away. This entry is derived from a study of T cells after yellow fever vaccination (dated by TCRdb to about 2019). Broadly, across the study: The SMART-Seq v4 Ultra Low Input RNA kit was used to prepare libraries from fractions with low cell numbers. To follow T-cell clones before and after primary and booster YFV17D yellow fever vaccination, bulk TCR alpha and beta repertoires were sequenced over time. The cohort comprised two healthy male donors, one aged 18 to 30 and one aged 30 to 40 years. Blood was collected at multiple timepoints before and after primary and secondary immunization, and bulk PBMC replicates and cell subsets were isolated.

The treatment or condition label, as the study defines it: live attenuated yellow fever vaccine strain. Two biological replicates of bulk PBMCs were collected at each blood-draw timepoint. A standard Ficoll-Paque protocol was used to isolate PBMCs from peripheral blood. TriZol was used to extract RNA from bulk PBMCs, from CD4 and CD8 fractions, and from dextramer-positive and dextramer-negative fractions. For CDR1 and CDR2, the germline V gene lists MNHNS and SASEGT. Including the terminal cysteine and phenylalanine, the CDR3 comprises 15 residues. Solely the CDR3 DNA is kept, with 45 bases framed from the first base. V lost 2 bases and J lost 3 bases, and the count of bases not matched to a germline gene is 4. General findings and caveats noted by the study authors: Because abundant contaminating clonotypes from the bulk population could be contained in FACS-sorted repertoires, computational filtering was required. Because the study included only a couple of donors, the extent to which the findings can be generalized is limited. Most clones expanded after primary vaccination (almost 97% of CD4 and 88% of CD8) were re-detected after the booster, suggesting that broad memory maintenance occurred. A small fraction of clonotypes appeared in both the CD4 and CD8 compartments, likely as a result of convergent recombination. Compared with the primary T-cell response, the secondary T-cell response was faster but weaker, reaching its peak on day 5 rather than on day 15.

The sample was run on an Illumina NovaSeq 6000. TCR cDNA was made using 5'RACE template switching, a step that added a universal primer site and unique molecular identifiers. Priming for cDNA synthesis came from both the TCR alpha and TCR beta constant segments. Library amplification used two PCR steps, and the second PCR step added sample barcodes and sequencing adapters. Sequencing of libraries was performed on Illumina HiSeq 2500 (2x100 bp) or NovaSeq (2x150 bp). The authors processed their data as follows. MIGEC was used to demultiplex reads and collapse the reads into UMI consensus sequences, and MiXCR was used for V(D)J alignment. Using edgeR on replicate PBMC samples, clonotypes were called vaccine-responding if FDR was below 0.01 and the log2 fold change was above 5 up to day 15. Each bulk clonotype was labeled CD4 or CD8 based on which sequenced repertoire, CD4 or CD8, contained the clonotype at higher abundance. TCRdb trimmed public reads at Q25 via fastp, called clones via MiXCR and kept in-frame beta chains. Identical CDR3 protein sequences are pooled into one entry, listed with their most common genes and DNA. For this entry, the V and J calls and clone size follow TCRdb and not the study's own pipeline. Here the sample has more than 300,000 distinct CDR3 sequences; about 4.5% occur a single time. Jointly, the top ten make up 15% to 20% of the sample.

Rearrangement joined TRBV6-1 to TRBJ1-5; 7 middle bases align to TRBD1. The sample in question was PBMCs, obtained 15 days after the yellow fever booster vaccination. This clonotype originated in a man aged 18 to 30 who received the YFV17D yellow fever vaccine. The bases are TGTGCCAGCAGTGAAATTAAGGGGGCCAATCAGCCCCAGCATTTT. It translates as CASSEIKGANQPQHF.